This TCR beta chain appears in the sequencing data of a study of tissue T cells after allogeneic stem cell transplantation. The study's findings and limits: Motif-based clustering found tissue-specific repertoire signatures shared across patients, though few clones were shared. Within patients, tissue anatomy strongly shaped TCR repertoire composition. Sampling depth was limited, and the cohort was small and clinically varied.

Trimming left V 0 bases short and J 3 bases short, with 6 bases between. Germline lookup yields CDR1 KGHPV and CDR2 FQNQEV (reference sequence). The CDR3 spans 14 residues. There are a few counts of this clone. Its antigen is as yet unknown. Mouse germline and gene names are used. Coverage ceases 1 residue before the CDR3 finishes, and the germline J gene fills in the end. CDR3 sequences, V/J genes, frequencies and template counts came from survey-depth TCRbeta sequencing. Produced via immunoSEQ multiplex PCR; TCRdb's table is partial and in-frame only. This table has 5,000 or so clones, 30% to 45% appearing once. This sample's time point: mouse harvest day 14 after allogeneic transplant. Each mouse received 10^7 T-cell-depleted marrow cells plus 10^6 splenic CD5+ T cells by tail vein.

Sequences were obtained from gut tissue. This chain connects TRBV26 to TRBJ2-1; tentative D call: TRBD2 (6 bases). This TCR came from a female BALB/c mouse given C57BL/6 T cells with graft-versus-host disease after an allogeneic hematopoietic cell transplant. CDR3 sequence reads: CASSLSWGYAEQFF. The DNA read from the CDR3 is TGTGCCAGCAGTCTGTCCTGGGGCTATGCTGAGCAGTTC.